The rows below give T cell receptor beta chains drawn from one sample of a study of shared clonotypes between healthy human individuals. The method was immunoSEQ multiplex PCR; TCRdb's version includes in-frame clones alone and lacks a portion of them. In the table there are more than 400,000 clones, roughly 80% of which are singletons. Sequencing used PBMCs. These receptor sequences come from a woman in her thirties or forties in good health. Some clones in this sample may be carry-over from other donors' samples. The CDR3 runs from the conserved cysteine through the conserved F or W. A D gene is named only where the DNA matches it firmly. Only some rows state a clone size, as once, few, many or a class for expanded clones.

>TRBJ1-1|-|once|TRBV21-1
CASSKDGTGKRDTEAFF
TGTGCCAGCAGCAAAGACGGGACAGGGAAGAGGGACACTGAAGCTTTCTTT
>TRBJ2-6|-|-|TRBV7-3
CASSLTGALGANVLTF
TGTGCCAGCAGCTTAACGGGGGCGCTTGGGGCCAACGTCCTGACTTTC
>TRBJ2-2|TRBD1|-|TRBV6-5
CASRQGLNTGELFF
TGTGCCAGCCGACAGGGATTGAACACCGGGGAGCTGTTTTTT
>TRBJ1-1|-|-|TRBV5-1
CASSFSPNTEAFF
TGCGCCAGCAGCTTCTCCCCGAACACTGAAGCTTTCTTT
>TRBJ1-2|-|-|TRBV18
CASSPSRGNYGYTF
TGTGCCAGCTCACCTTCTCGAGGGAACTATGGCTACACCTTC
>TRBJ2-1|-|few|TRBV5-1
CASSFADSSYNEQFF
TGCGCCAGCAGCTTTGCAGATAGCTCCTACAATGAGCAGTTCTTC
>TRBJ2-7|TRBD2|-|TRBV10-3
CAISESSGGYEQYF
TGTGCCATCAGTGAGTCTAGCGGGGGCTACGAGCAGTACTTC
>TRBJ2-6|-|-|TRBV6-1
CASSTSGANVLTF
TGTGCCAGTTCGACCTCTGGGGCCAACGTCCTGACTTTC
>TRBJ1-3|-|-|TRBV7-8
CASSATTVSGNTIYF
TGTGCCAGCAGCGCGACGACAGTCTCTGGAAACACCATATATTTT
>TRBJ2-2|-|-|TRBV27
CASRLGGTGELFF
TGTGCCAGCCGATTAGGGGGAACCGGGGAGCTGTTTTTT
>TRBJ2-1|TRBD2|once|TRBV25-1
CASSEPGLAGSYNEQFF
TGTGCCAGCAGTGAGCCCGGGCTAGCGGGCTCCTACAATGAGCAGTTCTTC
>TRBJ2-7|-|-|TRBV11-2
CASSLRTLRPEEQYF
TGTGCCAGCAGCCTTAGGACTCTACGTCCCGAGGAGCAGTACTTC
>TRBJ2-7|-|-|TRBV29-1
CSVMDISSYEQYF
TGCAGCGTCATGGACATTAGCTCCTACGAGCAGTACTTC
>TRBJ2-1|TRBD2|-|TRBV7-2
CASSLSRTSWGEQFF
TGTGCCAGCAGCTTATCCAGGACTAGCTGGGGGGAGCAGTTCTTC
>TRBJ2-2|TRBD2|-|TRBV10-3
CAISDRGREGQGTGELFF
TGTGCCATCAGTGATCGGGGGCGGGAGGGCCAGGGCACCGGGGAGCTGTTTTTT
>TRBJ2-2|-|-|TRBV18
CASSGDRQTGELFF
TGTGCCAGCTCCGGGGACCGTCAAACCGGGGAGCTGTTTTTT
>TRBJ2-2|TRBD2|-|TRBV9
CASREAGVSGELFF
TGTGCCAGCAGAGAAGCGGGAGTCTCCGGGGAGCTGTTTTTT
>TRBJ2-7|-|few|TRBV7-9
CASSLDLTGSKF
TGTGCCAGCAGCTTAGACCTGACCGGGTCCAAATTC
>TRBJ1-5|-|-|TRBV19
CASSWGSDQPQHF
TGTGCCAGTAGTTGGGGTTCTGATCAGCCCCAGCATTTT
>TRBJ1-2|-|-|TRBV7-6
CASSGYRGENGYTF
TGTGCCAGCAGCGGATACCGAGGGGAAAATGGCTACACCTTC
>TRBJ1-1|-|-|TRBV12-5
CASGLVGAAEAFF
TGTGCTAGTGGTTTGGTAGGGGCAGCCGAAGCTTTCTTT